The entry that follows covers one T cell receptor beta chain sequence. This record comes from a study of blood T cell repertoires in COVID-19. Looking at the study overall: The United States, Italy and Spain provided the acute and convalescent COVID-19 samples. PBMCs, B-cell-depleted T cells, or T cells were the source of the cDNA or gDNA that made up the material.

The CDR3 covers 11 residues. Trimming stripped 1 base from V and 7 bases from J, with 5 bases between. CDR1 is ENHRY, CDR2 SYGVKD, per germline. Authors' analysis steps: It was from reference gene primer amplification that nucleated cell counts were estimated. Assay used: immunoSEQ multiplex PCR; TCRdb lists only in-frame clones, some missing. The V and J calls and clone size were taken over from that table, and D and trimming were inferred from the DNA. The table shows around 140,000 clones, with approximately 90% occurring only once. The sequence came from a human donor in a cohort sampled during active COVID-19. The genes are TRBV10-3 and TRBJ2-7; D unclear. Sequencing input: peripheral blood. CDR3 amino acids: CAISEFREQYF. The CDR3 bases are TGTGCCATCAGTGAGTTCCGGGAGCAGTACTTC.